A single T cell receptor (beta chain) is shown here with its context. The CDR3 length is 15 residues. Germline assignment: CDR1 GTSNPN and CDR2 SVGIG (reference sequence). With 0 bases removed from V and 1 base from J, the gap between germline ends came to 12 bases. These data originate in a study of blood T cell repertoires in COVID-19. Measured with immunoSEQ multiplex PCR; TCRdb has only the in-frame clones, and not every one. This sample has 150,000 to 250,000 clones, with about nine tenths found just once. This TCR came from a woman in her 30s who had recovered from COVID-19. The material sequenced was PBMCs or T cells enriched from blood (not recorded which). The chain recombines TRBV30 with TRBJ1-2; no clear D gene. The CDR3 reads CAWSVLASSNYGYTF. CDR3 nucleotide sequence: TGTGCCTGGAGTGTACTCGCATCTAGTAACTATGGCTACACCTTC.